The 8 T cell receptor beta chains given below trace back to one sample, sequenced in a study of CD8+CD57+ T cells in acquired aplastic anemia. The template for TCR beta VDJ and CDR3 sequence profiling was genomic DNA. Each CDR3 protein gets one entry after TCRdb re-called the reads with MiXCR. The data hold hundreds of thousands of distinct CDR3 sequences, with under 80% observed a single time. Sample: sorted CD4+, CD8+, or CD8+CD57+ T cells (not recorded which) from PBMCs. Every receptor here comes from a human donor in good health, serving as a control.

In this sample, this clonotype turned up a few times. The rearrangement joins TRBV7-2 to TRBJ1-4, with 9 nucleotides matching TRBD1. Germline V CDR1 and CDR2: SGHTA, FQGNSA. This CDR3 spans 14 amino acids. Germline trimming cut 5 bases from V and 8 bases from J; bases unmatched to any gene: 6. The DNA for the CDR3 is TGTGCCAGCAGCACCGGACAGGGGAGCGAAAAACTGTTTTTT. This codes for CASSTGQGSEKLFF.

This clonotype has a count of ten or more. The chain has TRBV6-9 and TRBJ1-1; no reliable D call. Germline V gene lookup returns CDR1 MNHGY and CDR2 SVAAGI. V gave up 7 bases and J gave up 11 bases, with 11 bases separating them. The CDR3 loop spans 10 amino acids. CDR3 protein: CASIPYEAFF. CDR3 DNA: TGTGCCAGCATTCCTTACGAGGCTTTCTTT.

The V call is TRBV5-1, the J call TRBJ1-5; D is uncertain. The CDR3 spans 13 residues. Germline CDR1 reads SGHRS; CDR2 reads YFSETQ. V was clipped by 7 bases and J by 12 bases, with 20 bases between them. The DNA of the CDR3 is TGCGCCAGCGCCCTTGGGCGAAACCAAGACCAGCATTTT. This sequence encodes CASALGRNQDQHF.

The chain is built from TRBV25-1 and TRBJ1-1; 9 nucleotides agree with TRBD1. The CDR3 is 13 residues long. Germline lookup yields CDR1 MGHDK and CDR2 SYGVNS. V dropped 6 bases and J dropped 6; count of bases not matched to a gene: 5. CDR3 loop: CASSWTGEAEAFF. The CDR3 DNA reads as TGTGCCAGCAGCTGGACAGGGGAGGCTGAAGCTTTCTTT.

Points on this clonotype: The conserved final phenylalanine or tryptophan is absent from the CDR3, which likely points to a read error. The DNA is omitted, as the CDR3 cannot be located on it reliably, and the CDR3 follows TCRdb's listing. The rearrangement links TRBV7-2 to TRBJ2-2. The CDR3 is 9 residues long, ends included. In germline, CDR1 is SGHTA, CDR2 FQGNSA. CDR3 amino acids: CASSLTVDS.

The genes are TRBV10-3 and TRBJ2-3; D remains ambiguous. Germline CDR1 and CDR2: ENHRY and SYGVKD. The CDR3 spans 12 residues. V lost 4 bases and J lost 4, with 6 bases in between. The CDR3 nucleotides are TGTGCCATCAGTGTTGGGGCAGATACGCAGTATTTT. Translated: CAISVGADTQYF.

This clonotype appeared many times. The chain recombines TRBV11-1 with TRBJ2-3, with D hard to call. The CDR3 length is 14 residues. V shed 7 bases and J shed 0 bases, with 11 bases lying between them. Germline CDR1 is SGHAT and CDR2 is FQDESV (reference sequence). CDR3 amino acids: CASMIDFSTDTQYF. The CDR3 nucleotides read TGTGCCAGCATGATAGACTTTAGCACAGATACGCAGTATTTT.

V usage is TRBV13 and J usage is TRBJ1-5, with D perhaps TRBD1 (5 bases). Per the germline V gene, CDR1 is PRHDT and CDR2 is FYEKMQ (reference sequence). The CDR3 contains 14 residues. The V gene lost 1 base and the J gene lost 4 bases, with 8 bases spanning the gap. The DNA for the CDR3 is TGTGCCAGCAGCTTAGATTCAGGGAATCAGCCCCAGCATTTT. Protein product: CASSLDSGNQPQHF.